Listed here is a single TCR beta chain. These data are taken from a study of CD8+ T cells in alopecia areata. Study overall: Tofacitinib administration to treated patients was oral, at 5 to 10 mg twice daily.

Deletions cut 6 bases from V and 3 bases from J, with 12 bases between. In germline, CDR1 is SNHLY, CDR2 FYNNEI. The CDR3 extends over 13 amino acids. The treatment was: oral pan-JAK inhibitor, 5-10 mg twice daily. RNA was extracted and reverse transcribed into cDNA as the sequencing template. The table came from immunoSEQ multiplex PCR; TCRdb's copy has only in-frame clones and leaves some out. The table includes roughly 180,000 clones, 50% to 60% detected once. The clonotype originates from a human donor with alopecia areata. Sample: CD4+ T cells sorted from blood, taken at week 4, from a patient treated with tofacitinib. The rearrangement uses TRBV2 and TRBJ2-7; possible D gene TRBD2, 6 bases. CDR3 bases: TGTGCCAGCAGCCGACTAGGGAACTACGAGCAGTACTTC. The encoded protein is CASSRLGNYEQYF.